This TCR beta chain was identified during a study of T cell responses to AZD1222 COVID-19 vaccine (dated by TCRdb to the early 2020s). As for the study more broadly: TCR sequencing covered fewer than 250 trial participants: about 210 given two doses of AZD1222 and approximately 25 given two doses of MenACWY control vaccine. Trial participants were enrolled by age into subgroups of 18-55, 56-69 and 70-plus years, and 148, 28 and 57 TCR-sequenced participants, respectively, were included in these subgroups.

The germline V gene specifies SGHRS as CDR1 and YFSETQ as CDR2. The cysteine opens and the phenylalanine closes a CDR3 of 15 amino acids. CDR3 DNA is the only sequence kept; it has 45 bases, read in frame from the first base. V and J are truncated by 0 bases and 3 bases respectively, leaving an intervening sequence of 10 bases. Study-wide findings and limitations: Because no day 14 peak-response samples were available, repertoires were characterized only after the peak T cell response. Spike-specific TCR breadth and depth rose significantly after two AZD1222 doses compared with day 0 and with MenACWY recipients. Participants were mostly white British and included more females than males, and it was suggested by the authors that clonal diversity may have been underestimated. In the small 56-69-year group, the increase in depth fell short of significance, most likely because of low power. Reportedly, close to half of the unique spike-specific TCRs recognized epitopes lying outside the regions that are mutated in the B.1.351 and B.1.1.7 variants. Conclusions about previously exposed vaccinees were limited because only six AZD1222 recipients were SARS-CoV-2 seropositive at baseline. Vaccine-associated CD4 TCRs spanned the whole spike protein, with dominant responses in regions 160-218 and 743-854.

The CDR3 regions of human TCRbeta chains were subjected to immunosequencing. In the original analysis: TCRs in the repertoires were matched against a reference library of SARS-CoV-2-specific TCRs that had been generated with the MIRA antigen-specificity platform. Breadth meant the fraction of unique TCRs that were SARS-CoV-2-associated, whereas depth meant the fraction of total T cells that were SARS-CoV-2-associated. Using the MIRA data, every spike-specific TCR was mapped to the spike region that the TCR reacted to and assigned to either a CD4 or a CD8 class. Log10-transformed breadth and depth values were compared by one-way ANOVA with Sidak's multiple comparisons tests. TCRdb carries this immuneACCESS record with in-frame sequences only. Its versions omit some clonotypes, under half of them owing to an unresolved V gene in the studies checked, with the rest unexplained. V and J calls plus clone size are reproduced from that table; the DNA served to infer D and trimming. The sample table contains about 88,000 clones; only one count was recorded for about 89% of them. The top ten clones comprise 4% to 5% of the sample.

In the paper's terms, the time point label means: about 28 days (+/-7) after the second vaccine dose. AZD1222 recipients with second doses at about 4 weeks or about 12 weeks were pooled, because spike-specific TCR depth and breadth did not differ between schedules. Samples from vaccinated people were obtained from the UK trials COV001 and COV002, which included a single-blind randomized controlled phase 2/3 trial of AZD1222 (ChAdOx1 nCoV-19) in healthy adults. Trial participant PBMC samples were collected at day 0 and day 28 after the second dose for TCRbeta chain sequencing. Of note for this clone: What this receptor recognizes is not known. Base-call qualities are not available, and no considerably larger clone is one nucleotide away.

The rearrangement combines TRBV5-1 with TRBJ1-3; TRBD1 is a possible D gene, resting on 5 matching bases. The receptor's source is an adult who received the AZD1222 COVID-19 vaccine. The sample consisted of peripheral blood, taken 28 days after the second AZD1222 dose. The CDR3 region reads CASSLGGQSGNTIYF. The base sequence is TGCGCCAGCAGCTTGGGGGGCCAGAGTGGAAACACCATATATTTT.